Described below is a single T cell receptor beta chain sequence and its context. Trimming shortened V by 0 bases and J by 4 bases, and 16 bases separated the two germline ends. Germline V lookup: CDR1 SGDLS, CDR2 YYNGEE. The CDR3 covers 16 residues. The entry originates in a study of blood T cells in healthy people across ages. Healthy Caucasian individuals from Russia aged about 6 to 90 were enrolled as donors. A second PCR, run for about 7 to 11 cycles, used a sample-barcoded 5' primer plus a J-beta primer mix. Every sample returned 2.5 million or more CDR3-containing paired-end reads. From the 5' RACE reads, TCRdb called clonotypes with MiXCR, one entry per CDR3 protein. The data show 1.5 million to 2 million distinct CDR3 sequences, with about 50% seen just once and 2.1% held by the top ten.

V gene TRBV9 combines with J gene TRBJ2-5; D is ambiguous. Sequencing was carried out using blood. The sequence was obtained from a woman between 40 and 50 years old in good health. As DNA, the CDR3 is TGTGCCAGCAGCGTAGGGAACAGCGTGGGGTTAGAGACCCAGTACTTC. Protein product: CASSVGNSVGLETQYF.